This T cell receptor beta chain was documented in a study of T-cell reconstitution after alpha-beta-depleted transplantation in children. As it was prepared, the TCRbeta library received unique molecular identifiers. MiXCR, applied by TCRdb to the PCR reads, yields one record per CDR3 protein. Of a few hundred thousand distinct CDR3 sequences listed, about 8.8% are singletons. This clonotype was observed at least ten times. Trimming stripped 4 bases from V and 6 bases from J, with 13 bases between. Germline CDR1 and CDR2: SNHLY and FYNNEI. The CDR3 contains 13 residues. The source material was PBMCs from the stem cell graft donor, sampled from the stem cell graft. This clonotype was sampled from a human donor who donated a stem cell graft to a child with SCID. This chain links TRBV2 with TRBJ2-7; D may be TRBD1 (7 bases). CDR3: CASSARQGGEQYF. As DNA, the CDR3 is TGTGCCAGCAGTGCGAGACAGGGAGGCGAGCAGTACTTC. The full variable domain, completed using reference TRBV2 and TRBJ2-7, is EPEVTQTPSHQVTQMGQEVILRCVPISNHLYFYWYRQILGQKVEFLVSFYNNEISEKSEIFDDQFSVERPDGSNFTLKIRSTKLEDSAMYFCASSARQGGEQYFGPGTRLTVT.